The 28 T cell receptor beta chains below all came from one sample that was sequenced in a study of a mutant IDH1 vaccine in newly diagnosed glioma. Documented time point: week 35, safety follow-up. In the vaccine, a single dose held 300 ug of the mutant IDH1 20-mer peptide, along with topical imiquimod. Their antigens remain unidentified. The assay was immunoSEQ multiplex PCR, and TCRdb's table has in-frame clones only and misses some. The data hold roughly 54,000 clones, with 80% to 90% observed a single time. The material was PBMCs, obtained from a glioma patient whose treatment included an IDH1 peptide vaccine. The receptors derive from a woman aged 18 to 35 with glioma.

This chain joins TRBV25-1 and TRBJ2-7; TRBD1 matches 8 bases. This CDR3 is 16 amino acids long. V shed 1 base and J 6 bases; nucleotides not matched to a gene: 11. Germline CDR1 reads MGHDK; CDR2 reads SYGVNS. The CDR3 protein is CASSEFRQGPPAEQYF. CDR3 bases: TGTGCCAGCAGTGAATTTAGACAGGGGCCGCCAGCCGAGCAGTACTTC.

This clone was detected once. The chain recombines TRBV5-1 with TRBJ2-5, with D unclear. Trimming pared 3 bases from V and 2 bases from J, leaving 5 bases between. Germline V CDR1 and CDR2: SGHRS, YFSETQ. CDR3 length: 12 amino acids. The CDR3 sequence: CASSSPQETQYF. The DNA for the CDR3 is TGCGCCAGCAGCTCCCCTCAAGAGACCCAGTACTTC.

A single count supports this clone. As DNA, the CDR3 is TGTGCCACCAGCAGAGCAGGGGAAGAGACCCAGTACTTC. It encodes CATSRAGEETQYF. The V call is TRBV15, the J call TRBJ2-5; D may be TRBD1 (6 bases). CDR3 length: 13 residues. Per germline, CDR1 LNHNV and CDR2 YYDKDF (reference sequence). Trimming stripped 1 base from V and 3 bases from J, with 6 bases between. The complete variable domain, with remaining parts taken from reference TRBV15 and TRBJ2-5, reads DAMVIQNPRYQVTQFGKPVTLSCSQTLNHNVMYWYQQKSSQAPKLLFHYYDKDFNNEADTPDNFQSRRPNTSFCFLDIRSPGLGDTAMYLCATSRAGEETQYFGPGTRLLVL.

This rearrangement joins TRBV19 to TRBJ2-7; D is undetermined. This CDR3 region has 16 residues. Germline CDR1 reads LNHDA; CDR2 reads SQIVND (reference sequence). V was trimmed by 5 bases and J by 5 bases, leaving 22 bases between them. For the CDR3, the DNA is TGTGCCAGTAGTCCCCCCCGGTTGGAGTGGATCGACGAGCAGTACTTC. Translated, it gives CASSPPRLEWIDEQYF.

The CDR3 sequence: CASSSQGANYGYTF. CDR3 nucleotide sequence: TGTGCCAGCAGTTCCCAGGGGGCTAACTATGGCTACACCTTC. V usage is TRBV6-5 and J usage is TRBJ1-2, with 7 nucleotides matching TRBD1. The germline V gene encodes CDR1 MNHEY and CDR2 SVGAGI. The CDR3 runs to 14 residues. Losses at the gene ends were 4 bases for V and 0 bases for J; bases not matched to a gene: 2.

The chain employs TRBV9 and TRBJ2-1; 8 bases line up with TRBD2. The CDR3 has 15 amino acids. Germline lookup yields CDR1 SGDLS and CDR2 YYNGEE. Unmatched junction bases numbered 7, after V lost 1 base and J lost 7 bases. The CDR3 loop is CASSVTSGPRNEQFF. The CDR3 DNA reads as TGTGCCAGCAGCGTAACTAGCGGACCCAGGAATGAGCAGTTCTTC.

This clone showed up just a few times. The chain is built from TRBV20-1 and TRBJ2-3; 9 bases are shared with TRBD2. CDR3 length: 11 amino acids. The germline V gene encodes CDR1 DFQATT and CDR2 SNEGSKA (reference sequence). CDR3 sequence reads: CCGGAADTQYF. The CDR3 DNA sequence: TGCTGCGGGGGGGCCGCTGATACGCAGTATTTT.

The CDR3 region has the DNA TGTGCCAGCGGCCGGGGGGCGGGAGGGTCGGAGACCCAGTACTTC. This encodes CASGRGAGGSETQYF. The genes are TRBV9 and TRBJ2-5, with TRBD2 identical over 9 bases. CDR1 and CDR2 (germline): SGDLS, YYNGEE. V lost 7 bases and J lost 5; bases outside the gene matches: 12. CDR3 length equals 15 residues.

The chain couples TRBV29-1 to TRBJ2-3, with 11 bases matching TRBD2. The CDR3 totals 15 residues. Germline V gene sequence: CDR1 SQVTM, CDR2 ANQGSEA. Germline trimming cut 5 bases from V and 1 base from J; bases unmatched to any gene: 5. CDR3 in DNA: TGCAGCGTTTTACTTAGCGGGAGGGGCACAGATACGCAGTATTTT. It translates to CSVLLSGRGTDTQYF.

The chain uses TRBV6-6 and TRBJ1-4; D possibly corresponds to TRBD1 (5 bases). CDR3 length equals 11 residues. CDR1 is MNHNY, CDR2 SVGAGI, per germline (reference sequence). V gave up 7 bases and J gave up 6 bases, with 6 bases separating them. Written as DNA, the CDR3 is TGTGCCAGCATCAGGGATGAAAAACTGTTTTTT. Its translation: CASIRDEKLFF.

The V call is TRBV5-4, the J call TRBJ2-1; TRBD2 agrees at 12 bases. The germline gives CDR1 SGHNT, CDR2 YYREEE (reference sequence). The CDR3 covers 15 residues. J lost 6 bases, V lost 0 bases, and 1 base had no gene match. CDR3 bases: TGTGCCAGCAGCTTGGGACTAGCGGGGGCCAATGAGCAGTTCTTC. Amino acids: CASSLGLAGANEQFF.

This chain connects TRBV25-1 to TRBJ2-5, with 7 bases identical to TRBD2. This CDR3 spans 15 amino acids. With 4 bases clipped from V and 4 bases from J, the junction kept 9 bases outside the gene matches. Per germline, CDR1 MGHDK and CDR2 SYGVNS. In nucleotides, the CDR3 is TGTGCCAGCAGTGTCCAGCGGGAAGGCGGAGAGACCCAGTACTTC. This translates into CASSVQREGGETQYF. The full variable domain, with the rest looked up from reference TRBV25-1 and TRBJ2-5, is EADIYQTPRYLVIGTGKKITLECSQTMGHDKMYWYQQDPGMELHLIHYSYGVNSTEKGDLSSESTVSRIRTEHFPLTLESARPSHTSQYLCASSVQREGGETQYFGPGTRLLVL.

This clone has just one count. V is TRBV7-9 and J is TRBJ2-5; D not certain. The CDR3 totals 12 residues. CDR1 SEHNR and CDR2 FQNEAQ come from the germline V gene (reference sequence). The ends were cut back, 2 bases at V and 4 bases at J, with 5 bases in the middle. The CDR3 spells CASSLFSETQYF. The CDR3 region has the DNA TGTGCCAGCAGCTTATTCTCAGAGACCCAGTACTTC.

The V and J genes are TRBV9 and TRBJ2-3; D gene uncertain. The CDR3 has 14 residues. Germline V gene lookup returns CDR1 SGDLS and CDR2 YYNGEE. V shed 4 bases and J shed 5 bases, with 14 bases lying between them. As DNA, the CDR3 is TGTGCCAGCAGCTACAGTTGGGGAAGAGATACGCAGTATTTT. Protein product: CASSYSWGRDTQYF. Filled out from reference TRBV9 and TRBJ2-3, the complete variable domain reads DSGVTQTPKHLITATGQRVTLRCSPRSGDLSVYWYQQSLDQGLQFLIQYYNGEERAKGNILERFSAQQFPDLHSELNLSSLELGDSALYFCASSYSWGRDTQYFGPGTRLTVL.

V is TRBV9 and J is TRBJ1-2; D unclear. The CDR3 spans 19 residues. Germline CDR1 reads SGDLS; CDR2 reads YYNGEE. V was trimmed by 4 bases and J by 1 base, leaving 26 bases between them. The CDR3 DNA sequence: TGTGCCAGCAGCCACCCCGCCGCAGGACGATCAATCGGTAACTATGGCTACACCTTC. As protein: CASSHPAAGRSIGNYGYTF.

The chain is built from TRBV12-5 and TRBJ1-1; D is unresolved. The V gene lost 6 bases and the J gene lost 6 bases, with 14 bases spanning the gap. This CDR3 comprises 13 residues. Germline V gene lookup returns CDR1 LGHNT and CDR2 FRNRAP. CDR3 loop: CASGHQTWPEAFF. In DNA form, the CDR3 reads TGTGCTAGTGGCCACCAAACGTGGCCTGAAGCTTTCTTT.

CDR3 amino acids: CAWGRQGPSGNTIYF. The CDR3 DNA follows: TGTGCCTGGGGAAGACAGGGCCCCTCTGGAAACACCATATATTTT. J is TRBJ1-3 and V is TRBV30, with 7 bases that match TRBD1. From germline, CDR1 is GTSNPN and CDR2 SVGIG (reference sequence). The CDR3 has 15 amino acids. V was clipped by 5 bases and J by 0 bases; unmatched bases: 7.

The rearrangement links TRBV2 to TRBJ2-3; D is unresolved. V was shortened by 10 bases and J by 7 bases, with 9 bases between the two germline ends. This CDR3 region has 10 residues. The germline gives CDR1 SNHLY, CDR2 FYNNEI. The CDR3 region has the DNA TGTGCCATAGGGCAGTATACGCAGTATTTT. It encodes CAIGQYTQYF.

The chain combines TRBV9 with TRBJ2-7; 8 bases are shared with TRBD2. Germline trimming cut 0 bases from V and 3 bases from J; bases unmatched to any gene: 5. The CDR3 runs 15 residues. Germline assignment: CDR1 SGDLS and CDR2 YYNGEE. The CDR3 is CASSVESGSVYEQYF. The CDR3 coding sequence is TGTGCCAGCAGCGTAGAAAGCGGGAGTGTCTACGAGCAGTACTTC.

V usage is TRBV27 and J usage is TRBJ1-2, with D possibly TRBD1 on 5 matching bases. The CDR3 consists of 13 residues. From germline, CDR1 is MNHEY and CDR2 SMNVEV (reference sequence). The V and J ends lost 0 bases and 9 bases respectively, with 11 bases between them. The CDR3 loop reads CASSLSSGRSYTF. The CDR3 DNA reads as TGTGCCAGCAGTTTATCCTCAGGGAGGAGCTACACCTTC.

The chain employs TRBV19 and TRBJ1-2, with a weak D call TRBD1 (6 bases). V was pared by 4 bases and J by 8 bases, with 11 bases between. The CDR3 sequence is 12 residues long. CDR1 is LNHDA, CDR2 SQIVND, per germline (reference sequence). The CDR3 region has the DNA TGTGCCAGTAGTACTGGGGGCAGGGGCTACACCTTC. This encodes CASSTGGRGYTF. Supplemented by reference TRBV19 and TRBJ1-2, the full variable domain reads DGGITQSPKYLFRKEGQNVTLSCEQNLNHDAMYWYRQDPGQGLRLIYYSQIVNDFQKGDIAEGYSVSREKKESFPLTVTSAQKNPTAFYLCASSTGGRGYTFGSGTRLTVV.

In this sample, this clone turned up a few times. This chain uses TRBV29-1 with TRBJ1-5; D is uncertain. Trimming left V 0 bases short and J 4 bases short, with 4 bases between. Germline V gives CDR1 SQVTM, CDR2 ANQGSEA. The CDR3 sequence is 12 residues long. The CDR3 region has the DNA TGCAGCGTTGAAGATGCAAATCAGCCCCAGCATTTT. Translating it yields CSVEDANQPQHF. Full variable domain (remainder filled in from reference TRBV29-1 and TRBJ1-5): SAVISQKPSRDICQRGTSLTIQCQVDSQVTMMFWYRQQPGQSLTLIATANQGSEATYESGFVIDKFPISRPNLTFSTLTVSNMSPEDSSIYLCSVEDANQPQHFGDGTRLSIL.

The V gene is TRBV6-5, the J gene TRBJ1-1; D might be TRBD1 (5 bases). Trimming shortened V by 6 bases and J by 5 bases, and 16 bases separated the two germline ends. The length of the CDR3 is 14 residues. Germline lookup yields CDR1 MNHEY and CDR2 SVGAGI. Here the CDR3 DNA reads TGTGCCAGCAGCCGACAGTCCCTGGATACTGAAGCTTTCTTT. This codes for CASSRQSLDTEAFF.

This clone was detected only a few times. The chain recombines TRBV7-2 with TRBJ1-5; TRBD1 matches 12 bases. Germline V gene lookup returns CDR1 SGHTA and CDR2 FQGNSA. The CDR3 extends over 17 amino acids. With 5 bases clipped from V and 7 bases from J, the junction kept 12 bases outside the gene matches. Written as DNA, the CDR3 is TGTGCCAGCAGCCGGGGCGGGGGACAGGGGGCTTGGCAGCCCCAGCATTTT. It translates to CASSRGGGQGAWQPQHF.

The chain recombines TRBV6-5 with TRBJ2-7, with TRBD2 matching over 7 bases. CDR1 and CDR2 (germline): MNHEY, SVGAGI. CDR3 length: 13 amino acids. V lost 5 bases to trimming and J lost 3 bases; unmatched junction nucleotides: 4. The CDR3 reads CASSRGVHYEQYF. The CDR3 region has the DNA TGTGCCAGCAGTCGGGGGGTTCACTACGAGCAGTACTTC.

CDR3 residues: CASNPRWLYF. In nucleotides, the CDR3 is TGTGCCAGCAACCCCAGGTGGCTGTACTTC. The chain employs TRBV21-1 and TRBJ2-7; the tabulated D call, TRBD1, remains unverified against the DNA. TRBV21-1 is an annotated pseudogene. The CDR3 is made up of 10 amino acids.

The V and J genes are TRBV27 and TRBJ1-2; the D gene is possibly TRBD1 (6 bases). Per germline, CDR1 MNHEY and CDR2 SMNVEV (reference sequence). V was pared by 5 bases and J by 0 bases, with 16 bases between. The CDR3 spans 16 residues. This CDR3 is CASSPIYREANYGYTF. CDR3 nucleotides: TGTGCCAGCAGTCCTATTTACAGGGAGGCTAACTATGGCTACACCTTC.

This clone has only a few counts. The chain recombines TRBV7-9 with TRBJ1-4; D is undetermined. Trimming removed 5 bases at V and 8 bases at J, with 12 bases between. Germline V gene sequence: CDR1 SEHNR, CDR2 FQNEAQ (reference sequence). The CDR3 has 13 residues. CDR3 sequence: CASSQNRVEKLFF. As DNA, the CDR3 is TGTGCCAGCAGCCAGAACCGGGTCGAAAAACTGTTTTTT.